The next 24 T cell receptor beta chains were all read from a single sample in a study of blood T cell repertoires in COVID-19. Data came from immunoSEQ multiplex PCR; TCRdb stores just in-frame clones and leaves some out. The table lists about 200,000 clones, 85% of them singletons. Sample: peripheral blood. The receptors originated from a man aged 60-69 years with COVID-19, enrolled during active disease.

CDR3: CASTGGGKANEKLFF. In nucleotides, the CDR3 is TGTGCCAGCACTGGGGGAGGGAAGGCTAATGAAAAACTGTTTTTT. The gene calls are TRBV28 and TRBJ1-4, with D possibly TRBD1 on 5 matching bases. The CDR3 sequence is 15 residues long. Germline loops: CDR1 MDHEN, CDR2 SYDVKM. V dropped 7 bases and J dropped 3 bases, with 15 bases sitting between them.

The V gene is TRBV6-5, the J gene TRBJ1-1; 9 positions match TRBD1. The V gene end was trimmed by 7 bases and the J gene end by 0 bases; junction bases not matched to a gene: 6. CDR3 length: 15 residues. Germline V gene sequence: CDR1 MNHEY, CDR2 SVGAGI. The CDR3 nucleotides are TGTGCCAGCACTTGGGACAGGGACATGAACACTGAAGCTTTCTTT. As protein: CASTWDRDMNTEAFF.

Concerning this clone: An end of the junction does not agree with germline; a read error may underlie this. The gene calls are TRBV18 and TRBJ1-6; D not certain. The germline CDR1 and CDR2 sequences are KGHSH and LQKENI. The CDR3 runs 12 residues. The CDR3 reads CASSPSNSPPHF. DNA of the CDR3: TGTGCCAGCTCACCTAGCAATTCACCCCCCCACTTT.

The genes are TRBV7-2 and TRBJ1-3; D uncertain. V lost 3 bases, J lost 0 bases, and 6 bases lay in between. This CDR3 is 14 amino acids long. Germline V CDR1 and CDR2: SGHTA, FQGNSA. The CDR3 sequence is CASSLPGSGNTIYF. CDR3 in DNA: TGTGCCAGCAGCTTGCCGGGCTCTGGAAACACCATATATTTT.

The V gene is TRBV5-4, the J gene TRBJ1-1; D unresolved. The CDR3 covers 13 residues. Trimming pared 3 bases from V and 5 bases from J, leaving 11 bases between. Germline assignment: CDR1 SGHNT and CDR2 YYREEE (reference sequence). The CDR3 coding sequence is TGTGCCAGCAGCTCGCAACCGGGGACTGAAGCTTTCTTT. It specifies CASSSQPGTEAFF. Looking up the rest from reference TRBV5-4 and TRBJ1-1 gives the full variable domain: ETGVTQSPTHLIKTRGQQVTLRCSSQSGHNTVSWYQQALGQGPQFIFQYYREEENGRGNFPPRFSGLQFPNYSSELNVNALELDDSALYLCASSSQPGTEAFFGQGTRLTVV.

V gene TRBV25-1 combines with J gene TRBJ2-3, with D possibly being TRBD2 (6 bases). The CDR3 runs 16 residues. V gave up 6 bases and J gave up 1 base, with 17 bases separating them. Germline assignment: CDR1 MGHDK and CDR2 SYGVNS. The chain's CDR3 is CASRGLGGLGTDTQYF. CDR3 nucleotides: TGTGCCAGCAGGGGCTTGGGGGGTCTCGGCACAGATACGCAGTATTTT.

The chain is built from TRBV28 and TRBJ2-7; a weak D match, TRBD2 (6 bases). The CDR3 has 15 amino acids. In germline, CDR1 is MDHEN, CDR2 SYDVKM. The ends were cut back, 6 bases at V and 2 bases at J, with 17 bases in the middle. Here the CDR3 DNA reads TGTGCCAGCAGCCCGCCGGGACTGGGTCCCTACGAGCAGTACTTC. Its translation: CASSPPGLGPYEQYF.

CDR3 DNA sequence: TGTGCCAGCAGTGGGGACAGGAATAGCAATCAGCCCCAGCATTTT. This translates into CASSGDRNSNQPQHF. The rearrangement uses TRBV2 and TRBJ1-5; TRBD1 matches 8 bases. The germline V gene encodes CDR1 SNHLY and CDR2 FYNNEI. V was pared by 4 bases and J by 0 bases, with 2 bases of the junction left unmatched. The CDR3 is 15 amino acids.

The J gene is TRBJ1-2, the V gene TRBV5-5; 7 bases are a match to TRBD1. Germline CDR1 is SGHKS and CDR2 is YYEKEE (reference sequence). The CDR3 covers 14 residues. J gave up 8 bases and V 3 bases, and 10 bases lay outside the gene matches. CDR3 DNA: TGTGCCAGCAGCTATATTACAGGGGCAGGAGGCTACACCTTC. Protein: CASSYITGAGGYTF.

The V call is TRBV6-5, the J call TRBJ2-7; D is unresolved. V lost 0 bases, J lost 4 bases, and 16 bases lay in between. The CDR3 length is 16 residues. The germline V gene encodes CDR1 MNHEY and CDR2 SVGAGI. The CDR3 loop is CASSYSMHTFRYEQYF. The CDR3 nucleotides are TGTGCCAGCAGTTACTCGATGCACACCTTCCGTTACGAGCAGTACTTC.

This chain links TRBV15 with TRBJ1-2, with D perhaps matching TRBD1 (5 bases). The CDR3 is made up of 14 amino acids. Trimming removed 5 bases at V and 7 bases at J, with 17 bases between. Per the germline V gene, CDR1 is LNHNV and CDR2 is YYDKDF (reference sequence). CDR3 sequence reads: CATSGEGQQSGYTF. The CDR3 DNA sequence: TGTGCCACCAGCGGGGAGGGGCAGCAGAGTGGCTACACCTTC.

V usage is TRBV27 and J usage is TRBJ2-7; TRBD2 aligns across 7 bases. The CDR3 is made up of 16 amino acids. Germline CDR1 is MNHEY and CDR2 is SMNVEV (reference sequence). V gave up 5 bases and J gave up 2 bases; unmatched junction bases: 12. The CDR3 sequence: CASSPWRGRGTYEQYF. The CDR3 DNA sequence: TGTGCCAGCAGTCCATGGCGGGGGAGAGGCACCTACGAGCAGTACTTC.

This clone was detected a few times. In DNA, the CDR3 is TGTGCCAGCACGACAGGGCTGAACACTGAAGCTTTCTTT. It yields the protein CASTTGLNTEAFF. The rearrangement joins TRBV27 to TRBJ1-1; 7 bases align to TRBD1. Germline V CDR1 and CDR2: MNHEY, SMNVEV (reference sequence). The CDR3 has 13 residues. Trimming at V came to 7 bases and at J to 0 bases, leaving 2 bases not matched to a gene.

V and J are TRBV9 and TRBJ2-1, with a tentative D call TRBD1 (5 bases). Looked up from germline, CDR1 is SGDLS and CDR2 is YYNGEE. This CDR3 region has 16 residues. V lost 4 bases, J lost 6 bases, and 20 bases lay in between. The CDR3 nucleotides are TGTGCCAGCAGCCTACACCCGCGGCTCCAGGGCAATGAGCAGTTCTTC. Translation: CASSLHPRLQGNEQFF.

V is TRBV11-1 and J is TRBJ2-1; TRBD2 agrees at 11 bases. The CDR3 runs to 13 residues. V lost 4 bases, J lost 12 bases, and 5 bases stayed unmatched. CDR1 and CDR2 (germline): SGHAT, FQDESV (reference sequence). The CDR3 DNA reads TGTGCCAGCAGCTATAGCGGGAGGGCCGGGCAGTTCTTC. This sequence encodes CASSYSGRAGQFF.

This chain uses TRBV19 with TRBJ1-1; D might be TRBD1 (6 bases). Germline V gene sequence: CDR1 LNHDA, CDR2 SQIVND (reference sequence). The CDR3 runs to 14 residues. The V gene lost 5 bases and the J gene lost 5 bases, with 15 bases spanning the gap. Here the CDR3 reads CASSPNRARTEAFF. The CDR3 DNA follows: TGTGCCAGTAGTCCAAACAGGGCGCGGACTGAAGCTTTCTTT.

The gene calls are TRBV7-9 and TRBJ1-3; 9 nucleotides match TRBD1. This CDR3 is 16 amino acids long. CDR1 SEHNR and CDR2 FQNEAQ come from the germline V gene (reference sequence). Trimming removed 3 bases from V and 2 bases from J; junction bases left unmatched: 5. CDR3 bases: TGTGCCAGCAGCTTTTTGGGACAGGGTCCTGGAAACACCATATATTTT. As protein: CASSFLGQGPGNTIYF.

The chain uses TRBV12-3 or TRBV12-4 and TRBJ1-3, with D possibly being TRBD1 (5 bases). With 5 bases removed from V and 4 bases from J, the gap between germline ends came to 6 bases. CDR3 length equals 12 residues. The CDR3 nucleotides are TGTGCCAGCAGTGCAGGGGGAAACACCATATATTTT. Its translation is CASSAGGNTIYF.

This rearrangement joins TRBV3-1 (or the pseudogene TRBV3-2) to TRBJ1-4, with a weak D call TRBD1 (5 bases). The CDR3 is 15 residues long. The V gene's germline CDR1 is LGHDT and CDR2 YNNKEL (reference sequence). Between the trimmed V and J ends, which lost 4 bases and 8 bases, there was a span of 17 bases. For the CDR3, the DNA is TGTGCCAGCAGCCCGATCACGGGGGGATCAGAAAAACTGTTTTTT. This codes for CASSPITGGSEKLFF.

The chain couples TRBV3-1 (or the pseudogene TRBV3-2) to TRBJ2-7; possibly TRBD2 for D (5 bases). There are 13 residues in the CDR3. CDR1 is LGHDT and CDR2 is YNNKEL in the germline V gene (reference sequence). The germline V and J ends were trimmed by 1 base and 6 bases, with 10 bases remaining between them. The CDR3 sequence: CASSQGGMAEQYF. In DNA, the CDR3 is TGTGCCAGCAGCCAAGGAGGGATGGCCGAGCAGTACTTC.

The V and J genes are TRBV15 and TRBJ1-1, with D perhaps matching TRBD1 (5 bases). The CDR3 length is 12 residues. V dropped 5 bases and J dropped 5 bases, with 9 bases sitting between them. The germline V gene has CDR1 LNHNV and CDR2 YYDKDF (reference sequence). The CDR3 DNA is TGTGCCACCAGCCACGGGGGGACTGAAGCTTTCTTT. This codes for CATSHGGTEAFF.

The rearrangement links TRBV7-6 to TRBJ2-2, with 7 bases that match TRBD1. CDR3 length: 15 residues. The ends lost 1 base at V and 6 bases at J; junction bases unmatched: 5. Germline lookup yields CDR1 SGHVS and CDR2 FNYEAQ. The CDR3 reads CASSLGTGDAGELFF. The CDR3 DNA sequence: TGTGCCAGCAGCTTAGGAACAGGGGATGCCGGGGAGCTGTTTTTT.

The V gene is TRBV19, the J gene TRBJ2-1, with 8 bases matching TRBD1. CDR1 and CDR2 from the germline V gene are LNHDA and SQIVND (reference sequence). CDR3 length equals 15 residues. V lost 1 base and J lost 7; bases outside the gene matches: 6. The CDR3 protein is CASSIVQTGVNEQFF. The CDR3, as DNA: TGTGCCAGTAGTATAGTTCAGACAGGGGTGAATGAGCAGTTCTTC.

Only a few counts were recorded for this clone. This chain uses TRBV6-6 with TRBJ1-4; maybe TRBD1 (6 bases). This CDR3 contains 15 residues. Germline values: CDR1 MNHNY, CDR2 SVGAGI (reference sequence). The ends were cut back, 7 bases at V and 3 bases at J, with 15 bases in the middle. The chain's CDR3 is CASKTQGFANEKLFF. In DNA form, the CDR3 reads TGTGCCAGCAAAACTCAGGGGTTCGCTAATGAAAAACTGTTTTTT.